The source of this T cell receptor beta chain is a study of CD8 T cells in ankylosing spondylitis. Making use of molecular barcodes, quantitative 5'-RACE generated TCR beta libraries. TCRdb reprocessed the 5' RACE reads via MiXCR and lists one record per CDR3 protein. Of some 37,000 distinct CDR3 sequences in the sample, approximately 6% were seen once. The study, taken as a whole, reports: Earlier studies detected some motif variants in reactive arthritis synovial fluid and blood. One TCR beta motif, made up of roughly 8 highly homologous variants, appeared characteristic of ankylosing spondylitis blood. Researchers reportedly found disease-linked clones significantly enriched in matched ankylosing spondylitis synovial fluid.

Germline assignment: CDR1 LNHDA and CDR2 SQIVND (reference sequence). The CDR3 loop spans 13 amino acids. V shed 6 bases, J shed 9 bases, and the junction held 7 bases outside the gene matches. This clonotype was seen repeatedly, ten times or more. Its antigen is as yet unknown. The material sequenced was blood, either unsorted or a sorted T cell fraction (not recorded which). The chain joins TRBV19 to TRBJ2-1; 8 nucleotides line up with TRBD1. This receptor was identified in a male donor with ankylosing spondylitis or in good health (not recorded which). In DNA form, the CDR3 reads TGTGCCAGTAGCCGACAGGGGACAAGTGAGCAGTTCTTC. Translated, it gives CASSRQGTSEQFF.